What follows are 27 T cell receptor beta chains derived from one specimen sequenced in a study of metastatic and nonmetastatic thyroid tumors. No treatment had been given to any patient before thyroid surgery. TCRdb re-clonotyped the PCR reads through MiXCR. This sample has some 54,000 clones, with roughly a sixth found just once. The specimen sequenced was blood. These receptors originate from a female donor with papillary thyroid cancer or a benign thyroid nodule (not recorded which). Some clones in this sample may be carry-over from other donors' samples.

Concerning this clone itself: It may be a read error: a sequence one base away is much more abundant. The genes are TRBV5-5 and TRBJ1-4; 8 nucleotides line up with TRBD1. The CDR3 sequence is 13 residues long. J was trimmed by 8 bases and V by 5 bases; bases with no gene match: 5. The germline CDR1 and CDR2 sequences are SGHKS and YYEKEE (reference sequence). CDR3 sequence (DNA): TGTGCCAGCAGTGGACAGGGATCGGAAAAACTGTTTTTT. This codes for CASSGQGSEKLFF.

This clone was seen repeatedly, ten times or more. The J gene is TRBJ2-3, the V gene TRBV9; D not resolved. V shed 0 bases and J shed 5 bases, with 10 bases lying between them. The germline V gene has CDR1 SGDLS and CDR2 YYNGEE. The CDR3 contains 14 residues. As DNA, the CDR3 is TGTGCCAGCAGCGTAGCTCCGTTAGAAGATACGCAGTATTTT. This sequence encodes CASSVAPLEDTQYF.

Many counts were recorded for this clone. The chain combines TRBV12-3 or TRBV12-4 with TRBJ2-3; D is tentatively TRBD1 or TRBD2 (5 bases each). The CDR3 is 15 residues long. Trimming removed 5 bases from V and 6 bases from J, with 18 bases in between. This chain's CDR3 is CASSPGTKEIDTQYF. In DNA form, the CDR3 reads TGTGCCAGCAGTCCCGGGACCAAAGAAATTGATACGCAGTATTTT.

This clone was seen ten or more times. The CDR3 DNA reads TGCAGTGCTAGGGCACAGGGTTTTTTTTACGAGCAGTACTTC. This gives the protein CSARAQGFFYEQYF. J is TRBJ2-7 and V is TRBV20-1, with D maybe TRBD1 (6 bases). This CDR3 is 14 amino acids long. Trimming took off 3 bases at V and 4 bases at J, with 16 bases between the two ends. The germline V gene encodes CDR1 DFQATT and CDR2 SNEGSKA (reference sequence).

In its sample, this clone was seen many times. The V call is TRBV27, the J call TRBJ1-6; tentatively, D is TRBD1 (6 bases). Trimming stripped 5 bases from V and 3 bases from J, with 20 bases between. The germline CDR1 and CDR2 sequences are MNHEY and SMNVEV (reference sequence). The CDR3 contains 18 residues. The CDR3 sequence is CASSAGGPSSFYNSPLHF. The CDR3 nucleotides read TGTGCCAGCAGTGCGGGGGGCCCATCCAGCTTCTATAATTCACCCCTCCACTTT.

This clone is medium-sized. The rearrangement joins TRBV7-8 to TRBJ2-2; D is unresolved. Between the trimmed V and J ends, which lost 5 bases and 5 bases, there was a span of 6 bases. The CDR3 consists of 12 residues. Germline assignment: CDR1 SGHVS and CDR2 FQNEAQ. The chain's CDR3 is CASSEQTGELFF. CDR3 DNA: TGTGCCAGCAGCGAGCAGACCGGGGAGCTGTTTTTT. The complete variable domain, with remaining parts taken from reference TRBV7-8 and TRBJ2-2, reads GAGVSQSPRYKVAKRGQDVALRCDPISGHVSLFWYQQALGQGPEFLTYFQNEAQLDKSGLPSDRFFAERPEGSVSTLKIQRTQQEDSAVYLCASSEQTGELFFGEGSRLTVL.

This clone showed up many times. The chain has TRBV5-1 and TRBJ2-7; TRBD1 matches 10 bases. Trimming cost V 4 bases and J 4 bases; bases outside gene matches: 11. This CDR3 region has 16 residues. Germline values: CDR1 SGHRS, CDR2 YFSETQ. The CDR3 DNA reads as TGCGCCAGCAGCCCAACCCCCCGGGACAGGGGTTACGAGCAGTACTTC. It encodes CASSPTPRDRGYEQYF. Full variable domain (remainder filled in from reference TRBV5-1 and TRBJ2-7): KAGVTQTPRYLIKTRGQQVTLSCSPISGHRSVSWYQQTPGQGLQFLFEYFSETQRNKGNFPGRFSGRQFSNSRSEMNVSTLELGDSALYLCASSPTPRDRGYEQYFGPGTRLTVT.

This clone was seen many times. The identical CDR3 is also encoded by other nucleotide sequences in the sample. CDR3 DNA sequence: TGTGCCAGCAGCCAGCTAGGAACCAAAAACATTCAGTACTTC. It specifies CASSQLGTKNIQYF. The J gene is TRBJ2-4, the V gene TRBV14; D is unclear. This CDR3 has 14 residues. Germline V gives CDR1 SGHDN, CDR2 FVKESK. Trimming removed 3 bases from V and 2 bases from J, with 8 bases in between. Together with reference TRBV14 and TRBJ2-4, the CDR3 gives the full variable domain: EAGVTQFPSHSVIEKGQTVTLRCDPISGHDNLYWYRRVMGKEIKFLLHFVKESKQDESGMPNNRFLAERTGGTYSTLKVQPAELEDSGVYFCASSQLGTKNIQYFGAGTRLSVL.

This clone was observed many times. This chain links TRBV28 with TRBJ1-5; D not resolved. The length of the CDR3 is 15 residues. Trimming removed 6 bases at V and 6 bases at J, with 18 bases between. From germline, CDR1 is MDHEN and CDR2 SYDVKM. The CDR3 DNA reads TGTGCCAGCAGCAGCACCACAGCCCCCAGTCAGCCCCAGCATTTT. Protein: CASSSTTAPSQPQHF.

This clone was recorded many times. V and J are TRBV6-4 and TRBJ2-3; TRBD1 or TRBD2 may be the D gene (5 bases each). CDR3 length: 16 residues. V lost 3 bases and J lost 1, with 14 bases in between. Germline V lookup: CDR1 MRHNA, CDR2 SNTAGT. CDR3 in DNA: TGTGCCAGCAGTGATTCCCCGGGACCTCGCACAGATACGCAGTATTTT. Protein sequence: CASSDSPGPRTDTQYF.

This clone has ten or more counts. The J gene is TRBJ2-7, the V gene TRBV6-1, with D perhaps assigned TRBD1 or TRBD2 (6 bases each). The CDR3 extends over 16 amino acids. Per the germline V gene, CDR1 is MNHNS and CDR2 is SASEGT. V dropped 5 bases and J dropped 2 bases, with 19 bases sitting between them. DNA of the CDR3: TGTGCCAGCAGTCCCACAGGGTTCGGGAGACCCTACGAGCAGTACTTC. Translation: CASSPTGFGRPYEQYF.

The rearrangement uses TRBV13 and TRBJ2-3; perhaps D is TRBD1 or TRBD2 (5 bases each). Germline values: CDR1 PRHDT, CDR2 FYEKMQ (reference sequence). Between the trimmed V and J ends, which lost 4 bases and 3 bases, there was a span of 23 bases. There are 18 residues in the CDR3. CDR3 in amino acids: CASSYRIQDSEGTDTQYF. In nucleotides, the CDR3 is TGTGCCAGCAGCTACCGAATACAGGACTCAGAGGGTACAGATACGCAGTATTTT.

The chain recombines TRBV28 with TRBJ2-2; TRBD2 aligns across 8 bases. V was clipped by 5 bases and J by 6 bases; unmatched bases: 11. CDR3 length: 16 residues. The germline V gene has CDR1 MDHEN and CDR2 SYDVKM. In nucleotides, the CDR3 is TGTGCCAGCAGTACCTTTAGCGGGACCGTGGCCGGGGAGCTGTTTTTT. This codes for CASSTFSGTVAGELFF.

The J gene is TRBJ2-7, the V gene TRBV4-1; 7 positions match TRBD2. The germline V gene has CDR1 MGHRA and CDR2 YSYEKL. The CDR3 consists of 14 residues. Trimming took 10 bases from V and 7 from J; bases not matched to a gene: 16. CDR3 bases: TGCGCCATCGGAGCCACGGCGGGAGTAGGTGAGCAGTACTTC. Encoded protein: CAIGATAGVGEQYF.

This clone was counted ten times or more. This chain links TRBV12-3 or TRBV12-4 with TRBJ1-2; 8 positions agree with TRBD1. V gave up 4 bases and J gave up 4 bases; unmatched junction bases: 11. This CDR3 has 16 amino acids. The CDR3: CASSSRTGSSPYGYTF. DNA of the CDR3: TGTGCCAGCAGTTCGAGGACAGGGTCGTCTCCCTATGGCTACACCTTC.

This clone was counted at least ten times. This rearrangement joins TRBV19 to TRBJ2-5; the D is unclear. Germline CDR1 LNHDA, CDR2 SQIVND (reference sequence). This CDR3 is 13 amino acids long. The V end lost 6 bases, the J end lost 5 bases, and 13 bases lay between the germline ends. CDR3 sequence (DNA): TGTGCCAGTAGGGGCCCCAGCAGGGAGACCCAGTACTTC. It specifies CASRGPSRETQYF.

This clone was seen at least ten times. The genes are TRBV20-1 and TRBJ2-3, with D possibly being TRBD2 (6 bases). Germline V gene sequence: CDR1 DFQATT, CDR2 SNEGSKA (reference sequence). The CDR3 runs 15 residues. V was trimmed by 3 bases and J by 6 bases, leaving 19 bases between them. CDR3 bases: TGCAGTGCTAGGGGTGGGACGGGAGATGTGGATACGCAGTATTTT. It encodes CSARGGTGDVDTQYF.

The chain couples TRBV19 to TRBJ2-2, with 12 positions matching TRBD1. The CDR3 spans 15 residues. Losses at the gene ends were 10 bases for V and 7 bases for J; bases not matched to a gene: 10. Per germline, CDR1 LNHDA and CDR2 SQIVND (reference sequence). The CDR3 protein is CATQVGQGAVGELFF. The DNA of the CDR3 is TGTGCCACCCAAGTGGGACAGGGGGCAGTCGGGGAGCTGTTTTTT.

On this clone: An end of the junction differs from the germline gene, which may be a read error. The genes are TRBV11-1 and TRBJ1-5, with TRBD1 identical over 10 bases. Germline V gene sequence: CDR1 SGHAT, CDR2 FQDESV (reference sequence). This CDR3 has 16 residues. The CDR3 DNA sequence: TGTGCCAGCAGTCTCGGACAGGGGGGGCAAGGTCAGCCCCAGCGTTTT. Amino acid sequence: CASSLGQGGQGQPQRF.

In DNA form, the CDR3 reads TGTGCCAGTAAATTGTCTGGTCAGCCCCAGCATTTT. Protein: CASKLSGQPQHF. The J gene is TRBJ1-5, the V gene TRBV19; no definite D call. Germline V lookup: CDR1 LNHDA, CDR2 SQIVND (reference sequence). The CDR3 has 12 residues. The V and J ends lost 7 bases and 6 bases respectively, with 10 bases between them. Complete variable domain (other parts from reference TRBV19 and TRBJ1-5): DGGITQSPKYLFRKEGQNVTLSCEQNLNHDAMYWYRQDPGQGLRLIYYSQIVNDFQKGDIAEGYSVSREKKESFPLTVTSAQKNPTAFYLCASKLSGQPQHFGDGTRLSIL.

V is TRBV7-8 and J is TRBJ2-6, with TRBD2 as a possible D gene (6 bases). Germline CDR1 reads SGHVS; CDR2 reads FQNEAQ. Between the trimmed V and J ends, which lost 0 bases and 0 bases, there was a span of 12 bases. The CDR3 loop spans 18 amino acids. The CDR3 bases are TGTGCCAGCAGCTTAGCGAGACTAGACTTCTCTGGGGCCAACGTCCTGACTTTC. Protein product: CASSLARLDFSGANVLTF.

There are many counts of this clone. J is TRBJ2-1 and V is TRBV11-3, with TRBD2 matching 9 bases. J was trimmed by 6 bases and V by 1 base; bases with no gene match: 4. Per the germline V gene, CDR1 is SGHNT and CDR2 is YENEEA. The CDR3 sequence is 15 residues long. The CDR3 nucleotides are TGTGCCAGCAGCTTAGGTCCGGGACTAGCCAATGAGCAGTTCTTC. Its translation is CASSLGPGLANEQFF. The whole variable domain, filled in from reference TRBV11-3 and TRBJ2-1, reads EAGVVQSPRYKIIEKKQPVAFWCNPISGHNTLYWYLQNLGQGPELLIRYENEEAVDDSQLPKDRFSAERLKGVDSTLKIQPAELGDSAVYLCASSLGPGLANEQFFGPGTRLTVL.

The rearrangement joins TRBV6-4 to TRBJ2-7; TRBD1 aligns across 10 bases. The V gene's germline CDR1 is MRHNA and CDR2 SNTAGT. J gave up 4 bases and V 3 bases, and 9 bases lay outside the gene matches. This CDR3 contains 16 residues. DNA of the CDR3: TGTGCCAGCAGTGATGAACCGGGACAGGGGATATACGAGCAGTACTTC. Protein sequence: CASSDEPGQGIYEQYF.

This clone was picked up many times. The CDR3 protein is CASSSPGKKGVAKNIQYF. CDR3 nucleotide sequence: TGTGCCAGCAGTTCCCCCGGGAAAAAGGGCGTAGCCAAAAACATTCAGTACTTC. This chain joins TRBV28 and TRBJ2-4; maybe TRBD2 (5 bases). This CDR3 contains 18 residues. V shed 4 bases and J shed 0 bases, with 19 bases lying between them. Germline assignment: CDR1 MDHEN and CDR2 SYDVKM. The whole variable domain, remainder taken from reference TRBV28 and TRBJ2-4, is DVKVTQSSRYLVKRTGEKVFLECVQDMDHENMFWYRQDPGLGLRLIYFSYDVKMKEKGDIPEGYSVSREKKERFSLILESASTNQTSMYLCASSSPGKKGVAKNIQYFGAGTRLSVL.

This clone was counted ten times or more. The chain is built from TRBV9 and TRBJ2-2; the D is unclear. This CDR3 has 16 residues. V was cut by 0 bases and J by 5 bases, with 14 bases left in between. Germline V gene data show CDR1 as SGDLS and CDR2 as YYNGEE. The CDR3, as DNA: TGTGCCAGCAGCGTAGGTGCTACCTTTCGGACCGGGGAGCTGTTTTTT. This encodes CASSVGATFRTGELFF.

Only one count was recorded for this clone. This rearrangement joins TRBV6-1 to TRBJ2-5; the D is unclear. Trimming took 6 bases from V and 2 from J, leaving 1 base between them. The CDR3 totals 10 residues. Germline lookup yields CDR1 MNHNS and CDR2 SASEGT. The CDR3 here is CASRQETQYF. CDR3 nucleotides: TGTGCCAGCAGACAAGAGACCCAGTACTTC.

This clone has at least ten counts. The chain recombines TRBV20-1 with TRBJ1-1; D is unresolved. Looked up from germline, CDR1 is DFQATT and CDR2 is SNEGSKA (reference sequence). The CDR3 is made up of 12 amino acids. V shed 2 bases and J shed 1 base, with 5 bases lying between them. The chain's CDR3 is CSARIGNTEAFF. In nucleotides, the CDR3 is TGCAGTGCTAGAATAGGGAACACTGAAGCTTTCTTT.